This TCR beta chain was profiled in a study of OX40 agonist ivuxolimab in advanced cancers. For the study at large: Patients were dosed with the agonistic anti-OX40 (CD134) antibody ivuxolimab. Study conclusions and caveats: What antigens the expanded peripheral T cells recognized was never established. Both blood CD4+ and CD8+ T cells showed clonal growth by week 6 at 0.1 to 3.0 mg/kg. Some nonresponders also had low normalized T-cell clonal expansion.

Looked up from germline, CDR1 is SSHAT and CDR2 is FNYEAQ (reference sequence). This CDR3 is 14 amino acids long. On this clone itself: Antigen: not known. Germline is not matched at one junction end, which may reflect a read error.

Measured with immunoSEQ multiplex PCR; TCRdb has only the in-frame clones, and not every one. The sample has about 86,000 clones, about 90% seen once. The chain couples TRBV7-7 to TRBJ2-3, with D unresolved. Sample: CD4+ or CD8+ T cells sorted from blood, taken in a trial of the OX40 agonist ivuxolimab. The receptor was derived from an adult with an advanced solid tumor such as melanoma, head and neck, liver or kidney cancer. The chain's CDR3 is CASRKDGYTDTQYF. The CDR3, as DNA: TGTGCTAGCAGGAAAGACGGGTACACAGATACGCAGTATTTT. The full variable domain, with the rest looked up from reference TRBV7-7 and TRBJ2-3, is GAGVSQSPRYKVTKRGQDVTLRCDPISSHATLYWYQQALGQGPEFLTYFNYEAQPDKSGLPSDRFSAERPEGSISTLTIQRTEQRDSAMYRCASRKDGYTDTQYFGPGTRLTVL.